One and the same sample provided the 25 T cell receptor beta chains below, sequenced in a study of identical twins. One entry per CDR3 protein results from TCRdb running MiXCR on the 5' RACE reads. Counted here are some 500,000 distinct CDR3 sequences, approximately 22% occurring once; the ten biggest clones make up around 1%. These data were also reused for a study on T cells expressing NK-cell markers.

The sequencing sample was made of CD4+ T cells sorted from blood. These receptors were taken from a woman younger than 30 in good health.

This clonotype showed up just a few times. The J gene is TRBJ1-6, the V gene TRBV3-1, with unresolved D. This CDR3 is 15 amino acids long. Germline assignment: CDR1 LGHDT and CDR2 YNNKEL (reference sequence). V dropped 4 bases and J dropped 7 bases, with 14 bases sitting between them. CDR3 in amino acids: CASSLASGLNSPLHF. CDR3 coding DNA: TGTGCCAGCAGCCTGGCGTCGGGTTTAAATTCACCCCTCCACTTT.

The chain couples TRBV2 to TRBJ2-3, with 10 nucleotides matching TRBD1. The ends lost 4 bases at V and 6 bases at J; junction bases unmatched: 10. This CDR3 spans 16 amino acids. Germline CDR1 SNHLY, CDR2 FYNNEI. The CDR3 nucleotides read TGTGCCAGCAGTGCATTGGGACAGGGGCGCTTTGATACGCAGTATTTT. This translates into CASSALGQGRFDTQYF.

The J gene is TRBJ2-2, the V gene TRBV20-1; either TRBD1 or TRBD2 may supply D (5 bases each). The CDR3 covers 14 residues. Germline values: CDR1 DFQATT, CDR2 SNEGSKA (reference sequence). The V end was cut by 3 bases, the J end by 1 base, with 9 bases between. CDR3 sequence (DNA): TGCAGTGCTAGCGGGACGGTGAACACCGGGGAGCTGTTTTTT. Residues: CSASGTVNTGELFF.

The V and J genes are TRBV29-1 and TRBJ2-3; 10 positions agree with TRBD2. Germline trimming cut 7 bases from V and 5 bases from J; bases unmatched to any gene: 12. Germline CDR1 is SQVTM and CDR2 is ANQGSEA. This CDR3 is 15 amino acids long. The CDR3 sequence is CSAKDLAGAGDTQYF. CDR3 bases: TGCAGCGCGAAGGACCTAGCGGGAGCCGGAGATACGCAGTATTTT.

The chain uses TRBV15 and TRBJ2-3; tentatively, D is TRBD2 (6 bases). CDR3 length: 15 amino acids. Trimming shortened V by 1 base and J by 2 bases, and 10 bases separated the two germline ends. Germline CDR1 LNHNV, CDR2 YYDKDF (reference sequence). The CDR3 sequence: CATSRGLGNTDTQYF. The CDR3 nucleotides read TGTGCCACCAGCAGAGGACTAGGGAACACAGATACGCAGTATTTT.

The CDR3: CASNKGPTDTQYF. DNA of the CDR3: TGTGCCAGCAATAAGGGGCCCACAGATACGCAGTATTTT. The V and J genes are TRBV2 and TRBJ2-3; D may be TRBD1 (5 bases). V lost 7 bases to trimming and J lost 2 bases, with 10 bases between them. This CDR3 has 13 amino acids. Looked up from germline, CDR1 is SNHLY and CDR2 is FYNNEI.

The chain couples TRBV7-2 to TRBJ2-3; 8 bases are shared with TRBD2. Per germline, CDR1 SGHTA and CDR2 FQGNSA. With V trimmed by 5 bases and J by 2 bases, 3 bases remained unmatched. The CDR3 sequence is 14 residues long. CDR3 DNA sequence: TGTGCCAGCAGCACTAGCGGATTCACAGATACGCAGTATTTT. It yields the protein CASSTSGFTDTQYF.

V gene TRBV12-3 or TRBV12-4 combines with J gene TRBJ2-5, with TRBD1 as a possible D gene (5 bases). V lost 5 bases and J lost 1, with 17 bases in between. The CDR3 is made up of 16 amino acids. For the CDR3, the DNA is TGTGCCAGCAGTACGACCAGGGTTCTATCCCAAGAGACCCAGTACTTC. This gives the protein CASSTTRVLSQETQYF.

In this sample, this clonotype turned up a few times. CDR3 nucleotides: TGTGCCAGCAGTCCGGACTATCGCACAGATACGCAGTATTTT. Translating gives CASSPDYRTDTQYF. The V and J genes are TRBV12-3 or TRBV12-4 and TRBJ2-3; D is possibly TRBD2 (6 bases). The V end lost 5 bases, the J end lost 1 base, and 10 bases lay between the germline ends. This CDR3 spans 14 amino acids.

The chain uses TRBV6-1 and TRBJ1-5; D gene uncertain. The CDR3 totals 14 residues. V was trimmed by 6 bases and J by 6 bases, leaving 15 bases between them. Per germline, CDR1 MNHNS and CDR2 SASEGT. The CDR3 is CASSPTWMGQPQHF. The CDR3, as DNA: TGTGCCAGCAGCCCCACGTGGATGGGTCAGCCCCAGCATTTT.

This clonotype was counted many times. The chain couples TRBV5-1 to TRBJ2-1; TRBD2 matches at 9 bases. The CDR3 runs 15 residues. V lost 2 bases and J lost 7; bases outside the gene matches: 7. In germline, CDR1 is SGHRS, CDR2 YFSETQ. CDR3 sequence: CASSFSTSGRNEQFF. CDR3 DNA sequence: TGCGCCAGCAGCTTTTCAACTAGCGGGCGGAATGAGCAGTTCTTC.

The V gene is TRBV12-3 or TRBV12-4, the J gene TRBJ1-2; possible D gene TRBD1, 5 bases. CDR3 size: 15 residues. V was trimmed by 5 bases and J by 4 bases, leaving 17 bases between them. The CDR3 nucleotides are TGTGCCAGCAGTACGGGACCCTCGGGATCCTATGGCTACACCTTC. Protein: CASSTGPSGSYGYTF.

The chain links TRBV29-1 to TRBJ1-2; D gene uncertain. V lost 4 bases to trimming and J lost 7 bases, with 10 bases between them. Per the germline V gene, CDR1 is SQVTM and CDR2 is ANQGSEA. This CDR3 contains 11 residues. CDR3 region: CSVGGAAGYTF. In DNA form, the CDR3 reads TGCAGCGTTGGGGGTGCGGCTGGCTACACCTTC. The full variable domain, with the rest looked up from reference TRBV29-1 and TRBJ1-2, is SAVISQKPSRDICQRGTSLTIQCQVDSQVTMMFWYRQQPGQSLTLIATANQGSEATYESGFVIDKFPISRPNLTFSTLTVSNMSPEDSSIYLCSVGGAAGYTFGSGTRLTVV.

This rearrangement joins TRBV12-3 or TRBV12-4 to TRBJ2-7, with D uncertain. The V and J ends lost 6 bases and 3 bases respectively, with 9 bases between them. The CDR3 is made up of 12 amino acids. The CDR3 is CASSDAGYEQYF. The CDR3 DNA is TGTGCCAGCAGCGACGCTGGCTACGAGCAGTACTTC.

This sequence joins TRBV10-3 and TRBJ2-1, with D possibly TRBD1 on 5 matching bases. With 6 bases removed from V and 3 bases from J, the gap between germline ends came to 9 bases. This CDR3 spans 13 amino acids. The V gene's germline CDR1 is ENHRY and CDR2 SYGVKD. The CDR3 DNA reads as TGTGCCATCAGAGCAGACAGCTACAATGAGCAGTTCTTC. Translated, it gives CAIRADSYNEQFF.

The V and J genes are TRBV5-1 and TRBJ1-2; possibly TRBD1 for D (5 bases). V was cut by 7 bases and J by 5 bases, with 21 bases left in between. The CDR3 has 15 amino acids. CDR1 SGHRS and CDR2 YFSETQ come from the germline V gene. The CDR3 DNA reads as TGCGCCAGCTCTTTCTCCCGGGACGGAAGATATGGCTACACCTTC. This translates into CASSFSRDGRYGYTF. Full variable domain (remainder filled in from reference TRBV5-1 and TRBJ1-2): KAGVTQTPRYLIKTRGQQVTLSCSPISGHRSVSWYQQTPGQGLQFLFEYFSETQRNKGNFPGRFSGRQFSNSRSEMNVSTLELGDSALYLCASSFSRDGRYGYTFGSGTRLTVV.

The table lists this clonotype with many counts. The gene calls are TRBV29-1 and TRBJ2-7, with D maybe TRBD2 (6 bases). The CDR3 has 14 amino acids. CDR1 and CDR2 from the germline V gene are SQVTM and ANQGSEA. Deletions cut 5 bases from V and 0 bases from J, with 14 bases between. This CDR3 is CSVLSGVNSYEQYF. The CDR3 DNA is TGCAGCGTTCTCTCGGGGGTTAACTCCTACGAGCAGTACTTC.

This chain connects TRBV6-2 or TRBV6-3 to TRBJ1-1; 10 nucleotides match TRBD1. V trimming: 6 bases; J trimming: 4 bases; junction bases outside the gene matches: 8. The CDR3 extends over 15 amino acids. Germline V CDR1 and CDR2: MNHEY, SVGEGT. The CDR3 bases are TGTGCCAGCAGCGACAGGGGGCCTTGGGGCACTGAAGCTTTCTTT. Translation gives CASSDRGPWGTEAFF.

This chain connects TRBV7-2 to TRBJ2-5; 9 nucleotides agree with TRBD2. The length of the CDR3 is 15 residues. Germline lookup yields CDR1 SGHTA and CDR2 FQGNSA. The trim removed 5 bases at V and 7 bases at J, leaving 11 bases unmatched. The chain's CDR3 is CASSLDSGGSRTQYF. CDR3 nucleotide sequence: TGTGCCAGCAGCCTCGATAGCGGGGGCTCGCGGACCCAGTACTTC.

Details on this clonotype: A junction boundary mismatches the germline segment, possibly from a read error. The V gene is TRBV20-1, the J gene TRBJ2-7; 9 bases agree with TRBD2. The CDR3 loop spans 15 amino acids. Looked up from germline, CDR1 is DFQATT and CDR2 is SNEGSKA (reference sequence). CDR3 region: CRARDPKRGAYEQYF. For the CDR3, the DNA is TGCCGTGCTAGAGATCCCAAGCGGGGGGCCTACGAGCAGTACTTC.

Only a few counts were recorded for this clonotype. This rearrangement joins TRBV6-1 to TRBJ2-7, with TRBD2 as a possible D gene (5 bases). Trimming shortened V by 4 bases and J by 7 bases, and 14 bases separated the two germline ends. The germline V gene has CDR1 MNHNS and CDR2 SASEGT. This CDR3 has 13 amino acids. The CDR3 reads CASSGRLAQEQYF. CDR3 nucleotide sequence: TGTGCCAGCAGTGGAAGGCTAGCACAAGAGCAGTACTTC.

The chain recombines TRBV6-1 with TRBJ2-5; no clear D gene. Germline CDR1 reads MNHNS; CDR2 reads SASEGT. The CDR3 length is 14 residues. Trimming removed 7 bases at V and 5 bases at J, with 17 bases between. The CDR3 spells CASTDRTPGETQYF. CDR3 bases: TGTGCCAGCACCGATAGGACCCCTGGGGAGACCCAGTACTTC.

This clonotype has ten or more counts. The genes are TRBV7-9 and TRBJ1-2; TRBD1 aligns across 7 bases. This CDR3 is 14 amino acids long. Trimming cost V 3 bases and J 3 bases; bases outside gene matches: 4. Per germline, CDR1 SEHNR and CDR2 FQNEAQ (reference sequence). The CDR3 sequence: CASSLEGADYGYTF. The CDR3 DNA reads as TGTGCCAGCAGCTTGGAGGGGGCGGACTATGGCTACACCTTC.

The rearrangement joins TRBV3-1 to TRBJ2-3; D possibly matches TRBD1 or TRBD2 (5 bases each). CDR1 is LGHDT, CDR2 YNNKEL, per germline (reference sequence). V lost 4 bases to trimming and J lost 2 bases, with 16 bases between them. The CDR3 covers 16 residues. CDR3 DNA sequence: TGTGCCAGCAGCCGCCTGAGGGGCGCAGACACAGATACGCAGTATTTT. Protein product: CASSRLRGADTDTQYF.

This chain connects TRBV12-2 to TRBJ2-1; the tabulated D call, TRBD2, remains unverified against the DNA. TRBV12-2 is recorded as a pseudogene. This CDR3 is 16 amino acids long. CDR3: CASRLDSGRADNEQFF. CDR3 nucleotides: TGTGCAAGTCGCTTAGATAGCGGGAGGGCAGACAATGAGCAGTTCTTC.